A single sample gave rise to the 27 T cell receptor beta chains below, sequenced in a study of blood T cell repertoires in COVID-19 (dated by TCRdb to about 2020). The protocol used for the library was the immunoSEQ multiplex PCR assay. The table was pulled from immuneACCESS by TCRdb, which kept in-frame rearrangements only. Such tables lose some clones; where checked, under half of the loss comes from unresolved V genes, and the rest has no known cause. This sample has roughly 290,000 clones in its table, and approximately 85% of those were observed once. The top ten clones comprise roughly 2.3% of the sample. Sequencing used PBMCs or T cells enriched from blood (not recorded which). Receptors originate from a man under 40 who had recovered from COVID-19.

The V and J genes are TRBV12-2 and TRBJ1-5; TRBD1 is taken as the D call from the table, unchecked against the DNA. TRBV12-2 is marked as a pseudogene. This CDR3 has 18 residues. The CDR3 DNA reads as TGTGCAAGTCGCCCCGGACCCAGGGGGCGAAATAGCAATCAGCCCCAGCATTTT. The encoded protein is CASRPGPRGRNSNQPQHF.

This clone was counted only a few times. This chain connects TRBV5-1 to TRBJ1-1, with D possibly matching TRBD1 (5 bases). V was trimmed by 3 bases and J by 4 bases, leaving 19 bases between them. CDR1 SGHRS and CDR2 YFSETQ come from the germline V gene. CDR3 length: 16 amino acids. The CDR3 reads CASSWNGADSSTEAFF. In nucleotides, the CDR3 is TGCGCCAGCAGCTGGAATGGGGCAGATTCGAGCACTGAAGCTTTCTTT.

The CDR3 loop is CASSLGQRGEQYF. The CDR3 DNA reads TGCGCCAGCAGCTTAGGACAGCGGGGCGAGCAGTACTTC. The chain carries TRBV5-1 and TRBJ2-7; TRBD2 is a possible D gene (7 bases). V was shortened by 2 bases and J by 6 bases, with 12 bases between the two germline ends. The CDR3 runs to 13 residues. Per the germline V gene, CDR1 is SGHRS and CDR2 is YFSETQ. Full variable domain (rest looked up from reference TRBV5-1 and TRBJ2-7): KAGVTQTPRYLIKTRGQQVTLSCSPISGHRSVSWYQQTPGQGLQFLFEYFSETQRNKGNFPGRFSGRQFSNSRSEMNVSTLELGDSALYLCASSLGQRGEQYFGPGTRLTVT.

The rearrangement uses TRBV9 and TRBJ1-2; TRBD1 aligns across 12 bases. The ends lost 4 bases at V and 3 bases at J; junction bases unmatched: 4. The CDR3 consists of 15 residues. Per germline, CDR1 SGDLS and CDR2 YYNGEE. The CDR3: CASSRDRGLDYGYTF. CDR3 coding DNA: TGTGCCAGCAGCAGGGACAGGGGGCTCGACTATGGCTACACCTTC.

The rearrangement joins TRBV6-5 to TRBJ2-5; D is perhaps TRBD2 (5 bases). V lost 2 bases to trimming and J lost 5 bases, with 9 bases between them. The CDR3 consists of 13 residues. Germline CDR1 is MNHEY and CDR2 is SVGAGI. The CDR3 reads CASSYPGIETQYF. In DNA form, the CDR3 reads TGTGCCAGCAGTTACCCGGGGATTGAGACCCAGTACTTC.

This clone came up a few times. V and J are TRBV12-3 or TRBV12-4 and TRBJ1-2; 8 bases are shared with TRBD1. The CDR3 has 13 amino acids. V was clipped by 5 bases and J by 7 bases; unmatched bases: 6. CDR3 nucleotide sequence: TGTGCCAGCAGTCTTGACAGGGGAGGTGGCTACACCTTC. Its translation: CASSLDRGGGYTF.

The chain links TRBV5-1 to TRBJ2-2; 7 bases line up with TRBD1. The CDR3 has 16 amino acids. Germline V gene data show CDR1 as SGHRS and CDR2 as YFSETQ. Losses at the gene ends were 4 bases for V and 0 bases for J; bases not matched to a gene: 6. DNA for the CDR3: TGCGCCAGCAGCGAAACAGGGGAGCCGAACACCGGGGAGCTGTTTTTT. Translated, it gives CASSETGEPNTGELFF.

The chain uses TRBV2 and TRBJ1-1, with TRBD1 matching over 8 bases. Germline CDR1 is SNHLY and CDR2 is FYNNEI. Unmatched junction bases numbered 12, after V lost 5 bases and J lost 4 bases. The CDR3 spans 16 residues. CDR3 nucleotides: TGTGCCAGCAGTCATCTACAAGGACAGGGAGCCACTGAAGCTTTCTTT. It yields the protein CASSHLQGQGATEAFF. The full variable domain, with the rest looked up from reference TRBV2 and TRBJ1-1, is EPEVTQTPSHQVTQMGQEVILRCVPISNHLYFYWYRQILGQKVEFLVSFYNNEISEKSEIFDDQFSVERPDGSNFTLKIRSTKLEDSAMYFCASSHLQGQGATEAFFGQGTRLTVV.

The CDR3 DNA follows: TGTGCCAGTAGTGTGACAGGGTATGGCTACACCTTC. It yields the protein CASSVTGYGYTF. V gene TRBV19 combines with J gene TRBJ1-2; 7 bases are a match to TRBD1. This CDR3 region has 12 residues. Germline assignment: CDR1 LNHDA and CDR2 SQIVND (reference sequence). V lost 5 bases, J lost 5 bases, and 2 bases stayed unmatched.

The genes are TRBV4-3 and TRBJ2-5, with 8 bases identical to TRBD2. Germline CDR1 and CDR2: LGHNA and YSLEER. The length of the CDR3 is 16 residues. V trimming: 4 bases; J trimming: 5 bases; junction bases outside the gene matches: 12. In DNA, the CDR3 is TGCGCCAGCAGCCGACTAACGGGGGGGCCCAGGGAGACCCAGTACTTC. Protein product: CASSRLTGGPRETQYF.

The chain links TRBV7-9 to TRBJ1-3, with 8 bases fitting TRBD1. Per the germline V gene, CDR1 is SEHNR and CDR2 is FQNEAQ (reference sequence). The CDR3 length is 15 residues. With 5 bases clipped from V and 0 bases from J, the junction kept 3 bases outside the gene matches. The CDR3, as DNA: TGTGCCAGCAGCCTAACAGGGGGCTCTGGAAACACCATATATTTT. Its protein product is CASSLTGGSGNTIYF.

About this clone: A read error may account for a junction end that differs from germline. V usage is TRBV4-1 and J usage is TRBJ2-3, with TRBD1 matching 7 bases. The CDR3 has 17 residues. CDR1 is MGHRA, CDR2 YSYEKL, per germline. CDR3 loop: CASTQTGDPTSTDTQYF. Here the CDR3 DNA reads TGCGCCAGCACCCAAACAGGGGACCCTACTAGCACAGATACGCAGTATTTT.

The chain carries TRBV6-5 and TRBJ1-1, with D tentatively TRBD1 (6 bases). The CDR3 runs 13 residues. V shed 9 bases and J shed 2 bases, with 13 bases lying between them. CDR1 MNHEY and CDR2 SVGAGI come from the germline V gene. This CDR3 reads CASSRGRNTEAFF. In DNA, the CDR3 is TGTGCCAGTTCCAGGGGCCGCAACACTGAAGCTTTCTTT.

The V and J genes are TRBV7-8 and TRBJ2-2; 8 bases align to TRBD2. This CDR3 contains 14 residues. Germline V gives CDR1 SGHVS, CDR2 FQNEAQ. Germline trimming cut 6 bases from V and 4 bases from J; bases unmatched to any gene: 4. CDR3 region: CASRASGSTGELFF. Here the CDR3 DNA reads TGTGCCAGCAGAGCTAGCGGGTCCACCGGGGAGCTGTTTTTT.

The V call is TRBV5-1, the J call TRBJ1-1, with 8 bases identical to TRBD1. The CDR3 length is 15 residues. The V and J ends lost 4 bases and 5 bases, in that order; junction bases with no gene match: 10. Per the germline V gene, CDR1 is SGHRS and CDR2 is YFSETQ. The CDR3 DNA follows: TGCGCCAGCAGCATTGATACAGGGGGAGGAACTGAAGCTTTCTTT. Translating gives CASSIDTGGGTEAFF.

The V call is TRBV5-1, the J call TRBJ2-7, with D uncertain. The V gene lost 0 bases and the J gene lost 3 bases, with 13 bases spanning the gap. Germline V CDR1 and CDR2: SGHRS, YFSETQ. The CDR3 spans 15 residues. CDR3 sequence (DNA): TGCGCCAGCAGCTTGGCCCCAGGCCCATACTACGAGCAGTACTTC. It yields the protein CASSLAPGPYYEQYF.

The rearrangement uses TRBV6-5 and TRBJ1-1; weak D call: TRBD1 (5 bases). Trimming pared 7 bases from V and 5 bases from J, leaving 17 bases between. CDR3 size: 14 residues. Germline assignment: CDR1 MNHEY and CDR2 SVGAGI. The chain's CDR3 is CASTSPGGGTEAFF. The CDR3 bases are TGTGCCAGCACCTCCCCCGGGGGAGGGACTGAAGCTTTCTTT.

A note on this clone: The same CDR3 arises from other DNA sequences in this sample as well. This sequence joins TRBV5-4 and TRBJ1-2; D is ambiguous. Looked up from germline, CDR1 is SGHNT and CDR2 is YYREEE (reference sequence). The CDR3 covers 15 residues. V lost 0 bases and J 1 base, leaving 10 bases between the germline ends. CDR3 protein: CASSLVRESNYGYTF. In DNA form, the CDR3 reads TGTGCCAGCAGCTTGGTACGGGAGAGTAACTATGGCTACACCTTC. Together with reference TRBV5-4 and TRBJ1-2, the CDR3 gives the full variable domain: ETGVTQSPTHLIKTRGQQVTLRCSSQSGHNTVSWYQQALGQGPQFIFQYYREEENGRGNFPPRFSGLQFPNYSSELNVNALELDDSALYLCASSLVRESNYGYTFGSGTRLTVV.

The V gene is TRBV6-2 or TRBV6-3, the J gene TRBJ2-7; TRBD1 matches 7 bases. Germline CDR1 MNHEY, CDR2 SVGEGT. Trimming removed 3 bases from V and 3 bases from J; junction bases left unmatched: 5. This CDR3 comprises 14 residues. The CDR3 here is CASSYYRGDYEQYF. In DNA, the CDR3 is TGTGCCAGCAGTTATTACAGGGGCGACTACGAGCAGTACTTC.

This clone was seen a few times. V gene TRBV7-2 combines with J gene TRBJ1-1; 7 positions match TRBD1. The germline CDR1 and CDR2 sequences are SGHTA and FQGNSA. V lost 5 bases, J lost 4 bases, and 7 bases stayed unmatched. The CDR3 consists of 14 residues. The CDR3 region has the DNA TGTGCCAGCAGCCCCCGACAGGGTGGCACTGAAGCTTTCTTT. Translated: CASSPRQGGTEAFF.

This rearrangement joins TRBV30 to TRBJ1-2, with D perhaps TRBD1 (5 bases). Germline-derived CDR1 and CDR2 are GTSNPN and SVGIG (reference sequence). Trimming cost V 0 bases and J 4 bases, with 9 bases left between them. The CDR3 totals 13 residues. The CDR3 DNA sequence: TGTGCCTGGAGTGTCCAGGGTGGCTATGGCTACACCTTC. Translation: CAWSVQGGYGYTF.

A few counts support this clone. The chain uses TRBV27 and TRBJ2-7; D call uncertain. The V and J ends lost 6 bases and 5 bases respectively, with 8 bases between them. The CDR3 covers 11 residues. The germline CDR1 and CDR2 sequences are MNHEY and SMNVEV (reference sequence). The CDR3 bases are TGTGCCAGCAGAAAATATGACGAGCAGTACTTC. Translated, it gives CASRKYDEQYF.

This chain links TRBV12-3 or TRBV12-4 with TRBJ1-2; D remains unclear. Trimming left V 9 bases short and J 7 bases short, with 18 bases between. The CDR3 has 13 residues. In DNA, the CDR3 is TGTGCCAGTAGACTTTTCCTAGTTGGTGGCTACACCTTC. Its translation is CASRLFLVGGYTF.

This chain uses TRBV30 with TRBJ2-1, with D possibly matching TRBD2 (5 bases). The CDR3 is made up of 13 amino acids. V lost 5 bases and J lost 5, with 13 bases in between. CDR1 GTSNPN and CDR2 SVGIG come from the germline V gene (reference sequence). The CDR3 here is CAWDRGSNNEQFF. In DNA form, the CDR3 reads TGTGCCTGGGACCGGGGATCAAACAATGAGCAGTTCTTC.

This chain links TRBV10-1 with TRBJ2-2, with 7 bases matching TRBD1. Looked up from germline, CDR1 is WNHNN and CDR2 is SYGVQD (reference sequence). J gave up 6 bases and V 0 bases, and 13 bases lay outside the gene matches. This CDR3 spans 18 amino acids. CDR3 nucleotides: TGCGCCAGCAGTGAGTCAGGCCCGAGGGGGCGCAGGTCCGGGGAGCTGTTTTTT. Its translation: CASSESGPRGRRSGELFF.

This clone was found a few times. The genes are TRBV4-2 and TRBJ1-1; no clear D. The CDR3 totals 12 residues. Germline V gene data show CDR1 as LGHNA and CDR2 as YNFKEQ. Trimming stripped 5 bases from V and 4 bases from J, with 8 bases between. CDR3: CASSTGFTEAFF. DNA for the CDR3: TGTGCCAGCAGCACCGGTTTCACTGAAGCTTTCTTT.

The chain links TRBV5-6 to TRBJ1-3; D uncertain. Trimming pared 0 bases from V and 2 bases from J, leaving 6 bases between. The CDR3 contains 14 residues. From germline, CDR1 is SGHDT and CDR2 YYEEEE. This CDR3 reads CASSLASAGNTIYF. The CDR3 DNA reads as TGTGCCAGCAGCTTGGCCAGTGCTGGAAACACCATATATTTT.